The 32 T cell receptor beta chains below come from one sample, sequenced in a study of shared clonotypes between healthy human individuals. The data were produced by immunoSEQ multiplex PCR, yet TCRdb's version contains in-frame clones alone and is incomplete. The sample lists 110,000 or so clones, about 70% seen once, with roughly 25% in the top ten. Sequencing was done on a sample of memory CD8+ T cells sorted from blood. The subset denotes: CD45RO+ cells pooled with CCR7-negative TemRA cells. These receptor sequences come from a woman aged 25 to 39 in good health.

A single count supports this clone. A read error may produce the germline difference seen at one junction end. The chain carries TRBV10-3 and TRBJ2-5; 8 bases agree with TRBD2. The CDR3 has 16 residues. The germline V gene encodes CDR1 ENHRY and CDR2 SYGVKD. DNA of the CDR3: TGTGCCAGCAGTGAGGCCAGCGGGAGCGGTCAAGAGACCCAGTACTTC. This codes for CASSEASGSGQETQYF.

This rearrangement joins TRBV10-1 to TRBJ2-7, with D possibly matching TRBD1 (7 bases). The germline V gene has CDR1 WNHNN and CDR2 SYGVQD (reference sequence). The CDR3 sequence is 14 residues long. V shed 3 bases and J shed 6 bases, with 15 bases lying between them. This CDR3 reads CASSDGGGSGEQYF. The CDR3 nucleotides read TGCGCCAGCAGTGATGGAGGGGGCTCAGGCGAGCAGTACTTC.

The chain combines TRBV5-4 with TRBJ2-7, with D perhaps matching TRBD2 (5 bases). Trimming took off 6 bases at V and 3 bases at J, with 16 bases between the two ends. This CDR3 has 14 amino acids. CDR1 is SGHNT and CDR2 is YYREEE in the germline V gene (reference sequence). CDR3 protein: CASTKNVGSYEQYF. In DNA form, the CDR3 reads TGTGCCAGCACCAAGAATGTTGGGAGCTACGAGCAGTACTTC.

The table lists this clone with many counts. This same CDR3 is encoded by further DNA sequences in the sample. The CDR3 DNA reads TGTGCCACTAATCCCGGACAGGGGCAAACCTACGAGCAGTACTTC. Translation gives CATNPGQGQTYEQYF. V and J are TRBV25-1 and TRBJ2-7; TRBD1 matches 9 bases. V shed 10 bases and J 2 bases; nucleotides not matched to a gene: 12. CDR3 length: 15 residues. Germline V gene sequence: CDR1 MGHDK, CDR2 SYGVNS.

V is TRBV7-9 and J is TRBJ2-7; weak D call: TRBD2 (6 bases). The ends were cut back, 2 bases at V and 6 bases at J, with 11 bases in the middle. The length of the CDR3 is 13 residues. Germline V lookup: CDR1 SEHNR, CDR2 FQNEAQ (reference sequence). CDR3 loop: CASSLTQAGEQYF. The CDR3 DNA is TGTGCCAGCAGCTTAACCCAAGCGGGCGAGCAGTACTTC.

J is TRBJ2-1 and V is TRBV27; D gene uncertain. Germline loops: CDR1 MNHEY, CDR2 SMNVEV (reference sequence). With 2 bases removed from V and 0 bases from J, the gap between germline ends came to 8 bases. The CDR3 runs to 15 residues. The CDR3 sequence is CASSLLPTSYNEQFF. DNA of the CDR3: TGTGCCAGCAGTTTACTCCCCACCTCCTACAATGAGCAGTTCTTC.

This chain links TRBV4-1 with TRBJ2-1; 11 bases fit TRBD1. After removal of 4 bases from V and 9 bases from J, the junction contained 2 bases not matched to a gene. CDR3 size: 13 residues. CDR1 and CDR2 from the germline V gene are MGHRA and YSYEKL. The CDR3 sequence is CASSPGQGGEQFF. CDR3 DNA: TGCGCCAGCAGCCCGGGACAGGGGGGTGAGCAGTTCTTC.

As DNA, the CDR3 is TGTGCCAGCAGTCAAAGGGGCGAGCGGGAGTCAGCAGATACGCAGTATTTT. Translation: CASSQRGERESADTQYF. The chain links TRBV25-1 to TRBJ2-3; TRBD2 aligns across 8 bases. This CDR3 has 17 residues. Germline trimming cut 5 bases from V and 4 bases from J; bases unmatched to any gene: 14. Germline loops: CDR1 MGHDK, CDR2 SYGVNS.

Here the CDR3 reads CASSTRAPRVQDSNQPQHF. DNA for the CDR3: TGTGCCAGCAGCACGAGGGCCCCTAGAGTTCAGGATAGCAATCAGCCCCAGCATTTT. The chain is built from TRBV7-2 and TRBJ1-5; D remains unclear. The CDR3 sequence is 19 residues long. The germline V gene has CDR1 SGHTA and CDR2 FQGNSA. The V end was cut by 5 bases, the J end by 0 bases, with 23 bases between.

The chain combines TRBV15 with TRBJ2-1, with 8 bases that match TRBD2. This CDR3 contains 15 residues. Per the germline V gene, CDR1 is LNHNV and CDR2 is YYDKDF (reference sequence). The V gene end was trimmed by 0 bases and the J gene end by 5 bases; junction bases not matched to a gene: 3. The CDR3, as DNA: TGTGCCACCAGCAGAGAAGCGGGAGAGCACAATGAGCAGTTCTTC. This translates into CATSREAGEHNEQFF. The whole variable domain, filled in from reference TRBV15 and TRBJ2-1, reads DAMVIQNPRYQVTQFGKPVTLSCSQTLNHNVMYWYQQKSSQAPKLLFHYYDKDFNNEADTPDNFQSRRPNTSFCFLDIRSPGLGDTAMYLCATSREAGEHNEQFFGPGTRLTVL.

This sequence joins TRBV5-5 and TRBJ1-2, with D hard to call. This CDR3 spans 13 amino acids. Deletions cut 0 bases from V and 2 bases from J, with 5 bases between. From germline, CDR1 is SGHKS and CDR2 YYEKEE (reference sequence). CDR3 in amino acids: CASSLALNYGYTF. The CDR3 DNA reads as TGTGCCAGCAGCTTGGCGTTAAACTATGGCTACACCTTC. Based on the CDR3 plus reference TRBV5-5 and TRBJ1-2, the full variable domain is DAGVTQSPTHLIKTRGQQVTLRCSPISGHKSVSWYQQVLGQGPQFIFQYYEKEERGRGNFPDRFSARQFPNYSSELNVNALLLGDSALYLCASSLALNYGYTFGSGTRLTVV.

This clone has just one count. The rearrangement uses TRBV7-9 and TRBJ1-1; D gene ambiguous. Germline loops: CDR1 SEHNR, CDR2 FQNEAQ (reference sequence). V lost 5 bases to trimming and J lost 8 bases, with 24 bases between them. The length of the CDR3 is 16 residues. The CDR3 bases are TGTGCCAGCAGCACCCGCTCGGTGGGCTGGGTCCCGGAAGCTTTCTTT. Amino acids: CASSTRSVGWVPEAFF.

V and J are TRBV28 and TRBJ2-7; TRBD1 aligns across 10 bases. Trimming cost V 2 bases and J 2 bases; bases outside gene matches: 6. This CDR3 is built from 16 residues. The germline V gene has CDR1 MDHEN and CDR2 SYDVKM. For the CDR3, the DNA is TGTGCCAGCAGTTTAGGGCAGGACAGGGGGACCTACGAGCAGTACTTC. This translates into CASSLGQDRGTYEQYF.

The rearrangement uses TRBV29-1 and TRBJ2-1; a weak D match, TRBD1 (5 bases). The CDR3 totals 10 residues. V shed 5 bases and J shed 10 bases, with 9 bases lying between them. Germline V lookup: CDR1 SQVTM, CDR2 ANQGSEA. CDR3 sequence reads: CSVISGEQFF. As DNA, the CDR3 is TGCAGCGTTATCTCAGGGGAGCAGTTCTTC.

Notes on this clone: A much larger clone lies one base from this, so it may be a read error. The rearrangement uses TRBV25-1 and TRBJ2-7, with D possibly being TRBD2 (6 bases). There are 15 residues in the CDR3. Germline loops: CDR1 MGHDK, CDR2 SYGVNS. The CDR3 sequence is CASSENSGNSYEQCF. The CDR3 bases are TGTGCCAGCAGTGAGAATAGCGGAAACTCCTACGAGCAGTGCTTC.

This clone occurred a few times. The chain has TRBV15 and TRBJ2-1; tentatively, D is TRBD2 (6 bases). The CDR3 has 15 residues. Germline V gene sequence: CDR1 LNHNV, CDR2 YYDKDF (reference sequence). Trimming removed 5 bases at V and 4 bases at J, with 15 bases between. CDR3 sequence (DNA): TGTGCCACCAGCGACCGGACTGGGGGGTACAATGAGCAGTTCTTC. This gives the protein CATSDRTGGYNEQFF.

This clone was observed at least ten times. The CDR3 DNA follows: TGTGCCAGCAGTTCAGGGTCCTCTGGGGCCAACGTCCTGACTTTC. Its translation is CASSSGSSGANVLTF. The V call is TRBV6-5, the J call TRBJ2-6; D may be TRBD1 (5 bases). The CDR3 has 15 residues. V was pared by 4 bases and J by 0 bases, with 7 bases between. From germline, CDR1 is MNHEY and CDR2 SVGAGI.

The CDR3 loop is CASSRLDRGYEQYF. In nucleotides, the CDR3 is TGCGCCAGCAGCCGGCTGGACAGGGGCTACGAGCAGTACTTC. The genes are TRBV5-1 and TRBJ2-7; TRBD1 matches at 9 bases. The CDR3 contains 14 residues. V trimming: 4 bases; J trimming: 3 bases; junction bases outside the gene matches: 5. Germline V gives CDR1 SGHRS, CDR2 YFSETQ.

The V call is TRBV5-8, the J call TRBJ2-1; 11 nucleotides agree with TRBD1. CDR1 and CDR2 from the germline V gene are SGHTS and YDEGEE. The junction had 8 bases not matched to a gene; V was cut back by 4 bases and J by 8 bases. The CDR3 consists of 15 residues. CDR3 sequence reads: CASSTGTGGGDEQFF. The CDR3 DNA reads TGTGCCAGCAGCACCGGGACAGGGGGTGGCGATGAGCAGTTCTTC.

The chain uses TRBV2 and TRBJ1-2; TRBD1 agrees at 11 bases. CDR3 size: 16 residues. After removal of 5 bases from V and 4 bases from J, the junction contained 9 bases not matched to a gene. CDR1 is SNHLY, CDR2 FYNNEI, per germline. CDR3 loop: CASSWDRGRVGYGYTF. The CDR3 nucleotides read TGTGCCAGCAGTTGGGACAGGGGGAGGGTAGGCTATGGCTACACCTTC.

This clone was counted a few times. This CDR3 is also generated by other DNA sequences in the sample. The V and J genes are TRBV6-4 and TRBJ2-3; 8 bases match TRBD1. V lost 5 bases, J lost 5 bases, and 3 bases stayed unmatched. This CDR3 comprises 13 residues. The germline V gene has CDR1 MRHNA and CDR2 SNTAGT. The CDR3 sequence: CASSPGGEDTQYF. The CDR3 region has the DNA TGTGCCAGCAGTCCAGGGGGCGAAGATACGCAGTATTTT.

J is TRBJ2-1 and V is TRBV7-2; the D is unclear. Trimming stripped 5 bases from V and 8 bases from J, with 13 bases between. This CDR3 has 13 amino acids. CDR1 is SGHTA and CDR2 is FQGNSA in the germline V gene. The CDR3 bases are TGTGCCAGCAGCCCATATTTAAGGGATGAGCAGTTCTTC. Protein: CASSPYLRDEQFF.

This chain joins TRBV9 and TRBJ2-4; D is ambiguous. The CDR3 has 16 amino acids. Trimming removed 3 bases at V and 5 bases at J, with 18 bases between. CDR1 is SGDLS and CDR2 is YYNGEE in the germline V gene. The CDR3 loop is CASSDRMTGIQNIQYF. In DNA, the CDR3 is TGTGCCAGCAGCGATCGGATGACTGGCATCCAAAACATTCAGTACTTC.

This rearrangement joins TRBV7-9 to TRBJ1-3; the D is unclear. This CDR3 region has 15 residues. Trimming took 3 bases from V and 0 from J, leaving 9 bases between them. The germline V gene encodes CDR1 SEHNR and CDR2 FQNEAQ (reference sequence). CDR3 DNA sequence: TGTGCCAGCAGCTTTCGACGGTTCTCTGGAAACACCATATATTTT. Translating it yields CASSFRRFSGNTIYF.

This rearrangement joins TRBV11-2 to TRBJ2-7; TRBD2 matches 8 bases. Germline CDR1 reads SGHAT; CDR2 reads FQNNGV. This CDR3 is 15 amino acids long. V was clipped by 3 bases and J by 6 bases; unmatched bases: 10. The CDR3 region is CASSFPSGPGGEQYF. The DNA for the CDR3 is TGTGCCAGCAGCTTTCCTAGCGGGCCGGGCGGCGAGCAGTACTTC.

V gene TRBV6-6 combines with J gene TRBJ2-7, with 7 bases matching TRBD2. The CDR3 has 15 amino acids. V was pared by 3 bases and J by 2 bases, with 7 bases of the junction left unmatched. CDR1 and CDR2 from the germline V gene are MNHNY and SVGAGI (reference sequence). CDR3: CASSYVGGGPYEQYF. The CDR3 DNA reads TGTGCCAGCAGTTATGTTGGCGGGGGACCCTACGAGCAGTACTTC.

The chain links TRBV28 to TRBJ2-7; 11 positions agree with TRBD2. The germline CDR1 and CDR2 sequences are MDHEN and SYDVKM. This CDR3 spans 14 amino acids. J gave up 3 bases and V 4 bases, and 2 bases lay outside the gene matches. In DNA, the CDR3 is TGTGCCAGCAGTTGGGGACTAGCGGACTACGAGCAGTACTTC. This translates into CASSWGLADYEQYF.

The chain joins TRBV5-4 to TRBJ2-7; TRBD2 matches 7 bases. The germline V gene has CDR1 SGHNT and CDR2 YYREEE (reference sequence). Trimming at V came to 4 bases and at J to 6 bases, leaving 4 bases not matched to a gene. The CDR3 is made up of 12 amino acids. DNA for the CDR3: TGTGCCAGCAGCGGACTAGTCGGCGAGCAGTACTTC. Translated, it gives CASSGLVGEQYF. Drawing the rest from reference TRBV5-4 and TRBJ2-7, the complete variable domain is ETGVTQSPTHLIKTRGQQVTLRCSSQSGHNTVSWYQQALGQGPQFIFQYYREEENGRGNFPPRFSGLQFPNYSSELNVNALELDDSALYLCASSGLVGEQYFGPGTRLTVT.

This clone has a count of ten or more. V and J are TRBV5-6 and TRBJ2-2; TRBD1 matches 8 bases. Trimming took 7 bases from V and 6 from J; bases not matched to a gene: 5. The germline gives CDR1 SGHDT, CDR2 YYEEEE. CDR3 length: 13 amino acids. CDR3: CASSEDRAGELFF. CDR3 bases: TGTGCCAGCTCAGAGGACAGGGCCGGGGAGCTGTTTTTT.

This sequence joins TRBV25-1 and TRBJ1-2; tentatively, D is TRBD1 (5 bases). This CDR3 comprises 14 residues. V was cut by 4 bases and J by 8 bases, with 17 bases left in between. Germline CDR1 is MGHDK and CDR2 is SYGVNS. The CDR3 DNA follows: TGTGCCAGCAGTGGATCTGGGCCCTGGGACGGCTACACCTTC. Translating gives CASSGSGPWDGYTF.

CDR3 DNA sequence: TGTGCCAGCAGCTTGGTTGAGTACGAGACCCAGTACTTC. Encoded protein: CASSLVEYETQYF. This chain uses TRBV5-4 with TRBJ2-5; D is uncertain. The CDR3 covers 13 residues. CDR1 and CDR2 (germline): SGHNT, YYREEE (reference sequence). Trimming took off 0 bases at V and 5 bases at J, with 8 bases between the two ends.

The rearrangement joins TRBV28 to TRBJ1-1; D remains ambiguous. CDR1 is MDHEN and CDR2 is SYDVKM in the germline V gene. Trimming removed 3 bases at V and 3 bases at J, with 11 bases between. The CDR3 totals 14 residues. The CDR3 spells CASSLHKWYTEAFF. CDR3 DNA sequence: TGTGCCAGCAGTTTGCATAAGTGGTACACTGAAGCTTTCTTT.